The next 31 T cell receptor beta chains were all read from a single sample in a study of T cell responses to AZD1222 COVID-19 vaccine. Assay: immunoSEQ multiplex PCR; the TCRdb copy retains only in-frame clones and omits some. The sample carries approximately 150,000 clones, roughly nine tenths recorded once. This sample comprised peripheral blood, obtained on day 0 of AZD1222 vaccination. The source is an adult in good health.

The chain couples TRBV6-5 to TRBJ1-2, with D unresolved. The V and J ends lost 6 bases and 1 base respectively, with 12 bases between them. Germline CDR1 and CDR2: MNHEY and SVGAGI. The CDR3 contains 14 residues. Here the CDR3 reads CASRPYRGNYGYTF. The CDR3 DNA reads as TGTGCCAGCAGACCGTATCGGGGTAACTATGGCTACACCTTC.

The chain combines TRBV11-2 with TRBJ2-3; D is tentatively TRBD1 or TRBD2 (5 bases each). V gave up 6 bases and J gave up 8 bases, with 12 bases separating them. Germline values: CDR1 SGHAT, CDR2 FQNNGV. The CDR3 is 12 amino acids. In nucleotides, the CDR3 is TGTGCCAGCAGAAAGAGTGGGGGTACGCAGTATTTT. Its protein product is CASRKSGGTQYF.

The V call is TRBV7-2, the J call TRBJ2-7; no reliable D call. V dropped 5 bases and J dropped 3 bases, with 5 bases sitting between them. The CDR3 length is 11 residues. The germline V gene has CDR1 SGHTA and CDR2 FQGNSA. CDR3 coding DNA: TGTGCCAGCAGCAACCGCTACGAGCAGTACTTC. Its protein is CASSNRYEQYF.

CDR3 DNA sequence: TGTGCCAGCAGCCTAATAGACACTGACTACGAGCAGTACTTC. It encodes CASSLIDTDYEQYF. The chain has TRBV7-9 and TRBJ2-7; D not certain. V was pared by 5 bases and J by 3 bases, with 14 bases between. Germline CDR1 reads SEHNR; CDR2 reads FQNEAQ (reference sequence). This CDR3 has 14 amino acids.

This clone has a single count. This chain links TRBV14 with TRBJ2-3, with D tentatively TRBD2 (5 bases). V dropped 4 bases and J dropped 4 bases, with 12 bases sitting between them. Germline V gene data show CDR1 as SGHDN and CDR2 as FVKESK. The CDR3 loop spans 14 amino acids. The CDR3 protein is CASSPAGAPDTQYF. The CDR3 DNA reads TGTGCCAGCAGCCCTGCGGGTGCGCCAGATACGCAGTATTTT.

CDR3 in amino acids: CASSRTENYGYTF. Here the CDR3 DNA reads TGTGCCAGCAGTCGGACAGAGAACTATGGCTACACCTTC. The chain combines TRBV19 with TRBJ1-2; D possibly corresponds to TRBD1 (6 bases). The CDR3 runs 13 residues. Deletions cut 9 bases from V and 2 bases from J, with 13 bases between. CDR1 is LNHDA and CDR2 is SQIVND in the germline V gene (reference sequence).

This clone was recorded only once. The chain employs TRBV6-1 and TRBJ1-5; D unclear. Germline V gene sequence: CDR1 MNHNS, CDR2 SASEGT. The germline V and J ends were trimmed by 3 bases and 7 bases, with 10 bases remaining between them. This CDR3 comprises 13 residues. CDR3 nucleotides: TGTGCCAGCAGTGATCAGGTGGGGCAGCCCCAGCATTTT. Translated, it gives CASSDQVGQPQHF.

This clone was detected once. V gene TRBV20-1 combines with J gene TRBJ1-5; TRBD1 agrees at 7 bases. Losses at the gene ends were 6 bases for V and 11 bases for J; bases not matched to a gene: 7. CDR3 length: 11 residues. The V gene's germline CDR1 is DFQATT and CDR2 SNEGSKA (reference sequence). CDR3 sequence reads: CSATRGRAQHF. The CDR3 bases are TGCAGTGCAACCAGGGGGAGGGCCCAGCATTTT.

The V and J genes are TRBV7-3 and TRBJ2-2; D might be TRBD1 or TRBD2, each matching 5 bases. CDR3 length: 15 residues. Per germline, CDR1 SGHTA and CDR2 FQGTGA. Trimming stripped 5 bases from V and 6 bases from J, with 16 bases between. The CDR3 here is CASSRKGAGSGELFF. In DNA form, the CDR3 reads TGTGCCAGCAGCCGAAAGGGAGCAGGGTCCGGGGAGCTGTTTTTT.

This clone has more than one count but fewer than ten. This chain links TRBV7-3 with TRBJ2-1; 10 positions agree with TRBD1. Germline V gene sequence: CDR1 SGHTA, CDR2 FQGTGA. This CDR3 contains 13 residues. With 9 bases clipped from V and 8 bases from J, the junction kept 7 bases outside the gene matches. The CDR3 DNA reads TGTGCCAGTGGACAGGGGGTCATCTATGAGCAGTTCTTC. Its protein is CASGQGVIYEQFF. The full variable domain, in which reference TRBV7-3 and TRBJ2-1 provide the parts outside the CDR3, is GAGVSQTPSNKVTEKGKYVELRCDPISGHTALYWYRQSLGQGPEFLIYFQGTGAADDSGLPNDRFFAVRPEGSVSTLKIQRTERGDSAVYLCASGQGVIYEQFFGPGTRLTVL.

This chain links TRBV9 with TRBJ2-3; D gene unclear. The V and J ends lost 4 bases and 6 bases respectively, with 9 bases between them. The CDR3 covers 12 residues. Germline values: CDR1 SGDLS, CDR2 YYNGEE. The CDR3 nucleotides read TGTGCCAGCAGCCTCGTATTGGATACGCAGTATTTT. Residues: CASSLVLDTQYF.

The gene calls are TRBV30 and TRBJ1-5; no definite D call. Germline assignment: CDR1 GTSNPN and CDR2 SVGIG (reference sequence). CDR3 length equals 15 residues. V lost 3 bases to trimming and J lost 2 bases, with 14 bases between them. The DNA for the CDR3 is TGTGCCTGGAGCTCAGGTCCGGGAGGCAATCAGCCCCAGCATTTT. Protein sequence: CAWSSGPGGNQPQHF. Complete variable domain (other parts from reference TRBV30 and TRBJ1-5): SQTIHQWPATLVQPVGSPLSLECTVEGTSNPNLYWYRQAAGRGLQLLFYSVGIGQISSEVPQNLSASRPQDRQFILSSKKLLLSDSGFYLCAWSSGPGGNQPQHFGDGTRLSIL.

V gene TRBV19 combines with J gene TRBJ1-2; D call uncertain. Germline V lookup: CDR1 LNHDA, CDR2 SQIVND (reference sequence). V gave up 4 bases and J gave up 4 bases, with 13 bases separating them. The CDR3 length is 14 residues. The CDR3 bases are TGTGCCAGTAGTACCTCGCCGGGCCTCTATGGCTACACCTTC. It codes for CASSTSPGLYGYTF.

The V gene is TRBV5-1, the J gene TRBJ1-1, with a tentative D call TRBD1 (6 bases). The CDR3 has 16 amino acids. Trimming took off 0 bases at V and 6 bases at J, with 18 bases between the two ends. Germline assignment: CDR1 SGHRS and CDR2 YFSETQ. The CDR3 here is CASSLVGGQGWPEAFF. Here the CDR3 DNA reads TGCGCCAGCAGCTTGGTGGGGGGGCAAGGTTGGCCTGAAGCTTTCTTT.

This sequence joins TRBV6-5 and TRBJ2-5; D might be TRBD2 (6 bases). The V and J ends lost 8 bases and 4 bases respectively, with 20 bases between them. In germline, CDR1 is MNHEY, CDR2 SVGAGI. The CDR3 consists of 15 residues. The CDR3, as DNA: TGTGCCAGCTCCTACGGGGCTCAAGCGGGAGAGACCCAGTACTTC. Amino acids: CASSYGAQAGETQYF.

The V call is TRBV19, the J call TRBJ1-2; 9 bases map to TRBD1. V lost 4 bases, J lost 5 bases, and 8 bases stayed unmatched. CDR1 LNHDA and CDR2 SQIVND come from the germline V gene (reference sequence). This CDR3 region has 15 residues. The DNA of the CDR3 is TGTGCCAGTAGTAAGACAGGGGGTGCGGAGTATGGCTACACCTTC. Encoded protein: CASSKTGGAEYGYTF.

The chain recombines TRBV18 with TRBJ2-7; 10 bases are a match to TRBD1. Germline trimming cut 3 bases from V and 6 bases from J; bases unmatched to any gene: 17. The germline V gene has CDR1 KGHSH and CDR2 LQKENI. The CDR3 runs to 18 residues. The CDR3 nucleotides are TGTGCCAGCTCACCCTGGGGCTCCCCGGGACAGGGGACAGGCGAGCAGTACTTC. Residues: CASSPWGSPGQGTGEQYF.

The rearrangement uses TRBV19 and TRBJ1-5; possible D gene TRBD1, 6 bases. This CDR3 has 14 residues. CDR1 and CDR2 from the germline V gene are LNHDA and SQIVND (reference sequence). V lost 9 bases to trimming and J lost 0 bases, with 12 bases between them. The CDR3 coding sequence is TGTGCCAGCCAGGACAGTTATAGCAATCAGCCCCAGCATTTT. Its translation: CASQDSYSNQPQHF.

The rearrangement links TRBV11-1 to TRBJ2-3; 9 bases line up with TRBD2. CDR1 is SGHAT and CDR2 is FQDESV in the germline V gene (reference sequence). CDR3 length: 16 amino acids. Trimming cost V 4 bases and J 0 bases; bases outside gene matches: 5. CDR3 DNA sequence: TGTGCCAGCAGCTCGACTAGCGGAACTAGCACAGATACGCAGTATTTT. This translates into CASSSTSGTSTDTQYF.

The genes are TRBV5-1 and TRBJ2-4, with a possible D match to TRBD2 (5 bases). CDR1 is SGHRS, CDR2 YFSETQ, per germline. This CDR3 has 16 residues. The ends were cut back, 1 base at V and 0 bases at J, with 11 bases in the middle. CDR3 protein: CASSLTFRGAKNIQYF. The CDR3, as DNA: TGCGCCAGCAGCTTGACGTTTCGGGGAGCCAAAAACATTCAGTACTTC.

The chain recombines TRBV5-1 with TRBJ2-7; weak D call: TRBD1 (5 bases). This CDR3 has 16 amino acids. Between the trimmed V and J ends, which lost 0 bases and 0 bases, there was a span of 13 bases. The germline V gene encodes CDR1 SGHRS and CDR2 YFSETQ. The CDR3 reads CASSLAPVRVSYEQYF. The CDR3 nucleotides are TGCGCCAGCAGCTTGGCCCCTGTCAGGGTCTCCTACGAGCAGTACTTC.

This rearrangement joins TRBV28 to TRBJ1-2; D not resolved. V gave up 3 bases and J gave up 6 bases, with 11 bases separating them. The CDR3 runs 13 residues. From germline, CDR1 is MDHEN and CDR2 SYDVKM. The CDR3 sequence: CASSFHEGHGYTF. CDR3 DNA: TGTGCCAGCAGTTTTCACGAGGGCCATGGCTACACCTTC.

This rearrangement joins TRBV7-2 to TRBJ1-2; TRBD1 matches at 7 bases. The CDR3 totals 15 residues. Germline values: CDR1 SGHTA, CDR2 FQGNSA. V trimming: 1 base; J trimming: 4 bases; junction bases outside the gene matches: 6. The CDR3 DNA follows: TGTGCCAGCAGCTTAGGACAGGGCGGCGTCTATGGCTACACCTTC. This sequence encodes CASSLGQGGVYGYTF.

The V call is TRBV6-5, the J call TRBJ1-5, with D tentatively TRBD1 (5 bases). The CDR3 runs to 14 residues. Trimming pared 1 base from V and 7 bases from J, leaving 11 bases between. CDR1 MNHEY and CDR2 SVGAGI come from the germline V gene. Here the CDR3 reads CASSYFRAGQPQHF. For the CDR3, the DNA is TGTGCCAGCAGTTACTTCCGGGCAGGGCAGCCCCAGCATTTT.

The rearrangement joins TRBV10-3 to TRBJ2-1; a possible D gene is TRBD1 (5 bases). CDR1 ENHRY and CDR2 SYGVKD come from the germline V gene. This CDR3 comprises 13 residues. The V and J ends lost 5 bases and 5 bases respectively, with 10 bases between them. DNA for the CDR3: TGTGCCATCAGTCCTGACAGTAACAATGAGCAGTTCTTC. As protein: CAISPDSNNEQFF.

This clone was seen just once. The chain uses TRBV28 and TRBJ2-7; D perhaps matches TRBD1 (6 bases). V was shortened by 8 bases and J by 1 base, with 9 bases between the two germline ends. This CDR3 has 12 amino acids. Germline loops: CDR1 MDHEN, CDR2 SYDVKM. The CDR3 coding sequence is TGTGCCAGCGGCACAGGGTCCTACGAGCAGTACTTC. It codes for CASGTGSYEQYF.

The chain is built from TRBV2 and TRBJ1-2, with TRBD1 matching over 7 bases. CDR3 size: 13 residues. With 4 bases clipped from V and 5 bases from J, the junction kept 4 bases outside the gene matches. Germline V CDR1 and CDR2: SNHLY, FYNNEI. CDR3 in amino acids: CASSGGDRYGYTF. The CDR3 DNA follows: TGTGCCAGCAGTGGCGGGGACAGATATGGCTACACCTTC.

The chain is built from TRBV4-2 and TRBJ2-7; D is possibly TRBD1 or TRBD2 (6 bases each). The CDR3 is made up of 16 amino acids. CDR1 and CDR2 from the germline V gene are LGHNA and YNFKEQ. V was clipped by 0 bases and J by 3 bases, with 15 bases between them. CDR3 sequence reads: CASSQELSGARYEQYF. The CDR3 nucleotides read TGTGCCAGCAGCCAAGAACTTTCGGGGGCCCGCTACGAGCAGTACTTC.

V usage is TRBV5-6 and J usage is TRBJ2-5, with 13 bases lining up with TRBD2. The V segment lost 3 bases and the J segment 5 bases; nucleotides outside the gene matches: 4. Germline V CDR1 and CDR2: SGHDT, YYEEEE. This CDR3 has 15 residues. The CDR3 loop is CASSSLAGGWETQYF. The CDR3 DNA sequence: TGTGCCAGCAGCTCACTAGCGGGAGGGTGGGAGACCCAGTACTTC.

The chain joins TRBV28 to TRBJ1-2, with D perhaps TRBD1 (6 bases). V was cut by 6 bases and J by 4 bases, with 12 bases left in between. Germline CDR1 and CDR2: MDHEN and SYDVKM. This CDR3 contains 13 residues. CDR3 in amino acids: CASRDSGVYGYTF. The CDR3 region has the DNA TGTGCCAGCAGGGACAGTGGGGTCTATGGCTACACCTTC.

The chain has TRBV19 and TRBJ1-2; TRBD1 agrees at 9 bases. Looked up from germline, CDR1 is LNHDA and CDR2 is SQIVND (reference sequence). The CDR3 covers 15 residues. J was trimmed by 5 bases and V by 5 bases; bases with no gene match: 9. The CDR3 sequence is CASSFRDREGYGYTF. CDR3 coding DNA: TGTGCCAGTAGTTTCCGGGACAGGGAAGGGTATGGCTACACCTTC.